The 27 T cell receptor beta chains listed next were all sequenced from one sample in a study of CD8+ T cells in alopecia areata (dated by TCRdb to the late 2010s). Sample time point, as interpreted from the label and publication: around 4 weeks on oral tofacitinib. Taken with the paper, the label for treatment or condition translates to: oral pan-JAK inhibitor, 5-10 mg twice daily. The library was prepared using the immunoSEQ multiplex PCR assay. RNA was extracted from all samples and reverse transcribed into cDNA as template for TCR sequencing. TCRdb carries this immuneACCESS record with in-frame sequences only. Its versions omit some clonotypes, under half of them owing to an unresolved V gene in the studies checked, with the rest unexplained. In this sample the table shows around 200,000 clones, 60% to 70% of which occur a single time. About 0.65% of the sample comes from the top ten. The source was CD4+ T cells sorted from blood, collected at week 4, from a patient treated with tofacitinib. The receptors here all came from a human donor with alopecia areata.

The gene calls are TRBV7-2 and TRBJ2-3; D not certain. The CDR3 totals 13 residues. V lost 1 base to trimming and J lost 2 bases, with 4 bases between them. The germline V gene encodes CDR1 SGHTA and CDR2 FQGNSA. The CDR3 sequence: CASSLVLTDTQYF. The CDR3 nucleotides read TGTGCCAGCAGCTTAGTTCTCACAGATACGCAGTATTTT.

The chain combines TRBV11-2 with TRBJ2-4; TRBD1 is a possible D gene (5 bases). Trimming pared 3 bases from V and 2 bases from J, leaving 8 bases between. Germline values: CDR1 SGHAT, CDR2 FQNNGV. This CDR3 comprises 14 residues. CDR3 residues: CASSFDRTKNIQYF. The CDR3 DNA sequence: TGTGCCAGCAGCTTTGACAGAACCAAAAACATTCAGTACTTC. The whole variable domain, remainder taken from reference TRBV11-2 and TRBJ2-4, is EAGVAQSPRYKIIEKRQSVAFWCNPISGHATLYWYQQILGQGPKLLIQFQNNGVVDDSQLPKDRFSAERLKGVDSTLKIQPAKLEDSAVYLCASSFDRTKNIQYFGAGTRLSVL.

This clone was seen just once. The chain couples TRBV2 to TRBJ1-5, with a weak D call TRBD1 (5 bases). The CDR3 length is 14 residues. V shed 3 bases and J shed 2 bases, with 8 bases lying between them. The V gene's germline CDR1 is SNHLY and CDR2 FYNNEI. The CDR3 DNA follows: TGTGCCAGCAGTGACAGGGTAGGCAATCAGCCCCAGCATTTT. Translating it yields CASSDRVGNQPQHF.

This chain joins TRBV5-1 and TRBJ2-5; 11 positions match TRBD2. CDR1 is SGHRS and CDR2 is YFSETQ in the germline V gene. V lost 1 base to trimming and J lost 5 bases; unmatched junction nucleotides: 4. This CDR3 has 15 residues. In DNA, the CDR3 is TGCGCCAGCAGCTTGACTAGCGGGAGTGGTGAGACCCAGTACTTC. Residues: CASSLTSGSGETQYF.

The J gene is TRBJ2-7, the V gene TRBV30; no firm D call. The CDR3 spans 11 residues. Germline V gene sequence: CDR1 GTSNPN, CDR2 SVGIG (reference sequence). With 1 base removed from V and 5 bases from J, the gap between germline ends came to 6 bases. The CDR3: CAWSEGDEQYF. The CDR3 DNA sequence: TGTGCCTGGAGTGAAGGAGACGAGCAGTACTTC.

The chain has TRBV5-1 and TRBJ2-5; D perhaps matches TRBD1 (5 bases). This CDR3 contains 14 residues. Trimming cost V 6 bases and J 2 bases, with 14 bases left between them. CDR1 is SGHRS, CDR2 YFSETQ, per germline. CDR3 residues: CASTQMGLQETQYF. CDR3 in DNA: TGCGCCAGCACCCAGATGGGGCTACAAGAGACCCAGTACTTC.

The rearrangement uses TRBV7-2 and TRBJ2-7; TRBD2 matches 8 bases. This CDR3 has 14 amino acids. V dropped 0 bases and J dropped 2; count of bases not matched to a gene: 0. Germline assignment: CDR1 SGHTA and CDR2 FQGNSA. The CDR3: CASSLAGRAYEQYF. The CDR3 coding sequence is TGTGCCAGCAGCTTAGCCGGGAGGGCCTACGAGCAGTACTTC. Full variable domain (outside the CDR3, taken from reference TRBV7-2 and TRBJ2-7): GAGVSQSPSNKVTEKGKDVELRCDPISGHTALYWYRQSLGQGLEFLIYFQGNSAPDKSGLPSDRFSAERTGGSVSTLTIQRTQQEDSAVYLCASSLAGRAYEQYFGPGTRLTVT.

A note on this clone: Distinct nucleotide sequences in the sample also encode this CDR3. The chain carries TRBV6-5 and TRBJ2-6; no clear D. V was shortened by 7 bases and J by 4 bases, with 8 bases between the two germline ends. The CDR3 spans 13 residues. The germline V gene encodes CDR1 MNHEY and CDR2 SVGAGI. The CDR3 loop is CASTSSGANVLTF. DNA for the CDR3: TGTGCCAGCACCTCGTCGGGGGCCAACGTCCTGACTTTC.

This clone was recorded only once. This sequence joins TRBV30 and TRBJ1-1; the D is unclear. Germline CDR1 GTSNPN, CDR2 SVGIG (reference sequence). Deletions cut 1 base from V and 2 bases from J, with 14 bases between. This CDR3 contains 15 residues. The CDR3 DNA reads as TGTGCCTGGAGTGGAAGGACGAGATTCAACACTGAAGCTTTCTTT. Translating it yields CAWSGRTRFNTEAFF.

This rearrangement joins TRBV6-5 to TRBJ1-5; no clear D. V gave up 5 bases and J gave up 7 bases, with 12 bases separating them. This CDR3 comprises 13 residues. The germline gives CDR1 MNHEY, CDR2 SVGAGI. In nucleotides, the CDR3 is TGTGCCAGCAGTGCCTCCCTGGGGCAGCCCCAGCATTTT. Protein product: CASSASLGQPQHF.

The rearrangement uses TRBV7-2 and TRBJ2-6; possible D gene TRBD2, 5 bases. Germline assignment: CDR1 SGHTA and CDR2 FQGNSA. There are 16 residues in the CDR3. V was cut by 5 bases and J by 0 bases, with 11 bases left in between. The CDR3 loop reads CASSKTGSSGANVLTF. CDR3 coding DNA: TGTGCCAGCAGCAAAACGGGGAGCTCTGGGGCCAACGTCCTGACTTTC.

The rearrangement links TRBV27 to TRBJ2-3, with a possible D match to TRBD2 (5 bases). Germline CDR1 MNHEY, CDR2 SMNVEV (reference sequence). The CDR3 is made up of 16 amino acids. V was pared by 3 bases and J by 2 bases, with 15 bases between. The CDR3, as DNA: TGTGCCAGCAGTTTGGGGAGATGGCGCTCCACAGATACGCAGTATTTT. It codes for CASSLGRWRSTDTQYF.

V usage is TRBV4-3 and J usage is TRBJ2-7, with D tentatively TRBD2 (5 bases). Per germline, CDR1 LGHNA and CDR2 YSLEER. CDR3 length: 13 amino acids. The ends were cut back, 0 bases at V and 6 bases at J, with 9 bases in the middle. The CDR3 sequence is CASSQERAGEQYF. The CDR3 DNA reads TGCGCCAGCAGCCAAGAGCGGGCGGGCGAGCAGTACTTC.

The chain combines TRBV29-1 with TRBJ2-3, with 9 bases matching TRBD2. CDR1 and CDR2 from the germline V gene are SQVTM and ANQGSEA. V was pared by 7 bases and J by 5 bases, with 13 bases of the junction left unmatched. CDR3 length: 15 residues. This CDR3 reads CSARRGGGRVDTQYF. For the CDR3, the DNA is TGCAGCGCCCGAAGAGGCGGCGGGAGGGTAGATACGCAGTATTTT.

This clone was observed a few times. The rearrangement links TRBV4-2 to TRBJ2-1, with 8 bases lining up with TRBD2. CDR1 is LGHNA and CDR2 is YNFKEQ in the germline V gene. The CDR3 runs 17 residues. V lost 1 base, J lost 8 bases, and 13 bases stayed unmatched. CDR3 coding DNA: TGTGCCAGCAGCCAAGGTCCATCCAGCGGGAGTCCCCATGAGCAGTTCTTC. It yields the protein CASSQGPSSGSPHEQFF.

The DNA of the CDR3 is TGTGCCAGTACAGGGGTTACTGAAGCTTTCTTT. Its translation: CASTGVTEAFF. V usage is TRBV28 and J usage is TRBJ1-1, with 7 bases matching TRBD1. The germline CDR1 and CDR2 sequences are MDHEN and SYDVKM. This CDR3 spans 11 amino acids. The V segment lost 9 bases and the J segment 5 bases; nucleotides outside the gene matches: 3.

V gene TRBV6-1 combines with J gene TRBJ1-5; D might be TRBD1 (5 bases). V was trimmed by 0 bases and J by 7 bases, leaving 13 bases between them. CDR3 length: 15 amino acids. Germline lookup yields CDR1 MNHNS and CDR2 SASEGT. The CDR3 region has the DNA TGTGCCAGCAGTGAAGCGCTTGTCGGGGGGCAGCCCCAGCATTTT. Protein product: CASSEALVGGQPQHF.

CDR3 coding DNA: TGTGCCAGCTCCCAGGGACAGGGGTACGGGAGTGGATACAATGAGCAGTTCTTC. Amino acid sequence: CASSQGQGYGSGYNEQFF. This chain connects TRBV18 to TRBJ2-1, with 10 bases fitting TRBD1. The junction had 15 bases not matched to a gene; V was cut back by 6 bases and J by 4 bases. Germline CDR1 is KGHSH and CDR2 is LQKENI. This CDR3 has 18 amino acids.

This clone appeared a single time. Here the CDR3 reads CSVGGSNLDTEAFF. DNA of the CDR3: TGCAGCGTTGGCGGGTCCAACCTCGACACTGAAGCTTTCTTT. The V gene is TRBV29-1, the J gene TRBJ1-1; D not resolved. This CDR3 region has 14 residues. CDR1 is SQVTM, CDR2 ANQGSEA, per germline. Trimming shortened V by 4 bases and J by 3 bases, and 15 bases separated the two germline ends.

The chain carries TRBV29-1 and TRBJ2-3, with 7 nucleotides matching TRBD2. Losses at the gene ends were 5 bases for V and 3 bases for J; bases not matched to a gene: 5. The CDR3 extends over 13 amino acids. Germline V CDR1 and CDR2: SQVTM, ANQGSEA. The CDR3 DNA reads as TGCAGCGTTTCTCCGGGAGGTACAGATACGCAGTATTTT. Amino acid sequence: CSVSPGGTDTQYF.

This clone was counted a few times. The rearrangement links TRBV14 to TRBJ1-1; D is perhaps TRBD1 (6 bases). Germline V lookup: CDR1 SGHDN, CDR2 FVKESK. The CDR3 contains 13 residues. Trimming shortened V by 4 bases and J by 4 bases, and 10 bases separated the two germline ends. As DNA, the CDR3 is TGTGCCAGCAGCCCCGGGACAAGCACTGAAGCTTTCTTT. Protein: CASSPGTSTEAFF.

In the case of this clone: Other DNA sequences of this sample code for an identical CDR3. The V call is TRBV29-1, the J call TRBJ2-5, with D unresolved. Trimming pared 4 bases from V and 5 bases from J, leaving 5 bases between. This CDR3 is built from 10 residues. Germline assignment: CDR1 SQVTM and CDR2 ANQGSEA. This chain's CDR3 is CSVGLETQYF. DNA of the CDR3: TGCAGCGTTGGATTGGAGACCCAGTACTTC.

The J gene is TRBJ1-4, the V gene TRBV7-9; D is undetermined. The CDR3 spans 13 residues. V lost 5 bases and J 1 base, leaving 5 bases between the germline ends. Germline V gene lookup returns CDR1 SEHNR and CDR2 FQNEAQ (reference sequence). The CDR3 DNA sequence: TGTGCCAGCAGCCCGGTAACTAATGAAAAACTGTTTTTT. This encodes CASSPVTNEKLFF.

The chain's CDR3 is CASSALISGANVLTF. In DNA, the CDR3 is TGTGCCAGCAGCGCCCTGATCTCTGGGGCCAACGTCCTGACTTTC. The J gene is TRBJ2-6, the V gene TRBV6-5; D remains ambiguous. The CDR3 runs to 15 residues. Germline-derived CDR1 and CDR2 are MNHEY and SVGAGI. V was trimmed by 6 bases and J by 0 bases, leaving 9 bases between them.

The chain links TRBV30 to TRBJ2-1; TRBD2 might be the D (5 bases). The CDR3 totals 14 residues. Germline-derived CDR1 and CDR2 are GTSNPN and SVGIG (reference sequence). The V end was cut by 2 bases, the J end by 2 bases, with 10 bases between. CDR3 sequence: CAWSSSGTYNEQFF. Written as DNA, the CDR3 is TGTGCCTGGAGTTCCAGCGGTACCTACAATGAGCAGTTCTTC.

The rearrangement uses TRBV2 and TRBJ2-1; D uncertain. From germline, CDR1 is SNHLY and CDR2 FYNNEI. V was pared by 6 bases and J by 2 bases, with 14 bases between. The CDR3 covers 15 residues. The CDR3 region is CASSLLPSPYNEQFF. DNA of the CDR3: TGTGCCAGCAGCCTACTCCCGAGCCCCTACAATGAGCAGTTCTTC.

The genes are TRBV29-1 and TRBJ2-1; 9 positions match TRBD2. Unmatched junction bases numbered 7, after V lost 1 base and J lost 3 bases. This CDR3 comprises 16 residues. Germline assignment: CDR1 SQVTM and CDR2 ANQGSEA. The CDR3: CSVEGAGSGSYNEQFF. As DNA, the CDR3 is TGCAGCGTTGAAGGGGCGGGTAGCGGGAGCTACAATGAGCAGTTCTTC.